Following are 22 T cell receptor beta chains from one sample sequenced in a study of vaccination effects on CD4 cells after COVID-19. These receptors have no known antigen. Antigen-specific CD4+ T cells were expanded with viral peptide pools in the ViraFEST assay before sequencing. CD4+ T cell isolation took place after approximately ten days of culture. All study participants received two doses of BNT162b2 or mRNA-1273 vaccine. Assay: immunoSEQ multiplex PCR; the TCRdb copy retains only in-frame clones and omits some. This sample has approximately 25,000 clones, with 83% found just once. Sequences were derived from CD4+ T cells from PBMCs cultured with HCoV-NL63 spike peptides, sampled after COVID-19 vaccination. These receptors all stem from a human donor who received a COVID-19 vaccine. Some clones in this sample may be carry-over from other donors' samples.

The rearrangement joins TRBV4-1 to TRBJ1-4; 8 bases match TRBD1. Trimming removed 1 base from V and 4 bases from J; junction bases left unmatched: 11. This CDR3 is 18 amino acids long. CDR1 MGHRA and CDR2 YSYEKL come from the germline V gene. CDR3 loop: CASSQGYGPGTGNEKLFF. DNA of the CDR3: TGCGCCAGCAGCCAAGGGTATGGCCCCGGGACAGGTAATGAAAAACTGTTTTTT.

This sequence joins TRBV2 and TRBJ2-1, with D maybe TRBD2 (6 bases). This CDR3 has 15 residues. Looked up from germline, CDR1 is SNHLY and CDR2 is FYNNEI. V was clipped by 8 bases and J by 8 bases, with 22 bases between them. CDR3 sequence (DNA): TGTGCCAGCCAAAAACCGGGACTGGAAAGCGATGAGCAGTTCTTC. Amino acids: CASQKPGLESDEQFF.

The chain joins TRBV30 to TRBJ2-3, with a weak D call TRBD2 (6 bases). The CDR3 length is 13 residues. CDR1 is GTSNPN and CDR2 is SVGIG in the germline V gene (reference sequence). V lost 3 bases, J lost 7 bases, and 14 bases lay in between. CDR3 in amino acids: CAWSLRGINTQYF. CDR3 coding DNA: TGTGCCTGGAGCCTTCGCGGGATCAATACGCAGTATTTT. Full variable domain (remainder filled in from reference TRBV30 and TRBJ2-3): SQTIHQWPATLVQPVGSPLSLECTVEGTSNPNLYWYRQAAGRGLQLLFYSVGIGQISSEVPQNLSASRPQDRQFILSSKKLLLSDSGFYLCAWSLRGINTQYFGPGTRLTVL.

The V gene is TRBV5-4, the J gene TRBJ1-5; the match to TRBD1 covers 7 bases. This CDR3 is built from 16 residues. Germline V lookup: CDR1 SGHNT, CDR2 YYREEE (reference sequence). The ends lost 4 bases at V and 2 bases at J; junction bases unmatched: 9. CDR3 protein: CASSVRTGTGNQPQHF. DNA for the CDR3: TGTGCCAGCAGCGTACGAACCGGGACAGGCAATCAGCCCCAGCATTTT.

The V gene is TRBV5-1, the J gene TRBJ1-6; D possibly corresponds to TRBD1 (6 bases). The CDR3 is 16 residues long. Trimming removed 4 bases at V and 0 bases at J, with 11 bases between. Looked up from germline, CDR1 is SGHRS and CDR2 is YFSETQ. CDR3 amino acids: CASSPGASSYNSPLHF. The DNA for the CDR3 is TGCGCCAGCAGCCCGGGGGCAAGCTCCTATAATTCACCCCTCCACTTT. The full variable domain, with the rest looked up from reference TRBV5-1 and TRBJ1-6, is KAGVTQTPRYLIKTRGQQVTLSCSPISGHRSVSWYQQTPGQGLQFLFEYFSETQRNKGNFPGRFSGRQFSNSRSEMNVSTLELGDSALYLCASSPGASSYNSPLHFGNGTRLTVT.

DNA of the CDR3: TGTGCCAGCCCCTCGGTAGACCTTAGCACAGATACGCAGTATTTT. Translated: CASPSVDLSTDTQYF. The chain joins TRBV5-8 to TRBJ2-3; no firm D call. Germline CDR1 and CDR2: SGHTS and YDEGEE. The CDR3 covers 15 residues. V was clipped by 7 bases and J by 0 bases, with 15 bases between them.

The J gene is TRBJ1-6, the V gene TRBV6-2 or TRBV6-3, with D unresolved. Per germline, CDR1 MNHEY and CDR2 SVGEGT. V was pared by 4 bases and J by 4 bases, with 11 bases between. This CDR3 contains 15 residues. The CDR3 nucleotides are TGTGCCAGCAGTTCCGTTGGGCAGTATAATTCACCCCTCCACTTT. Its protein product is CASSSVGQYNSPLHF.

This chain uses TRBV3-1 (or the pseudogene TRBV3-2) with TRBJ1-3, with 9 bases fitting TRBD1. The CDR3 has 17 residues. Trimming took 0 bases from V and 2 from J; bases not matched to a gene: 5. Germline V lookup: CDR1 LGHDT, CDR2 YNNKEL (reference sequence). As DNA, the CDR3 is TGTGCCAGCAGCCAAGATGGCCGGACAGGGGCTGGAAACACCATATATTTT. As protein: CASSQDGRTGAGNTIYF.

V is TRBV4-1 and J is TRBJ1-2; TRBD1 agrees at 9 bases. V gave up 4 bases and J gave up 7 bases; unmatched junction bases: 7. The germline CDR1 and CDR2 sequences are MGHRA and YSYEKL. This CDR3 spans 14 amino acids. This CDR3 reads CASSPRQGERGYTF. CDR3 nucleotides: TGCGCCAGCAGCCCTCGACAGGGGGAACGTGGCTACACCTTC.

The chain joins TRBV7-9 to TRBJ2-5; D may be TRBD1 (5 bases). This CDR3 is built from 16 residues. Trimming removed 4 bases at V and 2 bases at J, with 17 bases between. The germline V gene encodes CDR1 SEHNR and CDR2 FQNEAQ (reference sequence). The CDR3 is CASSSQGFSAQETQYF. CDR3 bases: TGTGCCAGCAGCTCTCAGGGTTTCTCGGCGCAAGAGACCCAGTACTTC.

This clone was found a few times. J is TRBJ2-1 and V is TRBV6-4; 10 nucleotides align to TRBD2. The germline CDR1 and CDR2 sequences are MRHNA and SNTAGT. The CDR3 sequence is 14 residues long. J was trimmed by 7 bases and V by 5 bases; bases with no gene match: 5. The CDR3 sequence is CASSKELAGNEQFF. The CDR3 nucleotides are TGTGCCAGCAGTAAGGAACTAGCGGGAAATGAGCAGTTCTTC.

The V gene is TRBV2, the J gene TRBJ2-2; D not certain. Germline loops: CDR1 SNHLY, CDR2 FYNNEI. CDR3 size: 11 residues. Trimming removed 6 bases at V and 4 bases at J, with 3 bases between. The CDR3: CASRGTGELFF. In DNA form, the CDR3 reads TGTGCCAGCAGGGGCACCGGGGAGCTGTTTTTT.

The chain combines TRBV7-3 with TRBJ2-3; 7 bases are shared with TRBD2. CDR1 and CDR2 (germline): SGHTA, FQGTGA. The V and J ends lost 5 bases and 3 bases, in that order; junction bases with no gene match: 11. There are 16 residues in the CDR3. CDR3 in DNA: TGTGCCAGCAGCCCGTGGGGGGGAGGGAGAACAGATACGCAGTATTTT. Translation: CASSPWGGGRTDTQYF.

V usage is TRBV7-2 and J usage is TRBJ2-1; D unresolved. The length of the CDR3 is 11 residues. Germline CDR1 and CDR2: SGHTA and FQGNSA. V was pared by 4 bases and J by 15 bases, with 13 bases between. The CDR3 DNA reads as TGTGCCAGCAGCTCGTCCTCCAAGGGGTTCTTC. It yields the protein CASSSSSKGFF.

The chain is built from TRBV10-3 and TRBJ2-1; D is unresolved. Germline V gene lookup returns CDR1 ENHRY and CDR2 SYGVKD. Between the trimmed V and J ends, which lost 6 bases and 3 bases, there was a span of 9 bases. This CDR3 region has 13 residues. This CDR3 is CAISPGNYNEQFF. For the CDR3, the DNA is TGTGCCATCAGCCCAGGTAACTACAATGAGCAGTTCTTC.

The CDR3 reads CASSIMGQLNEKLFF. In nucleotides, the CDR3 is TGTGCCAGCAGCATTATGGGACAGCTTAATGAAAAACTGTTTTTT. The chain joins TRBV7-8 to TRBJ1-4; the match to TRBD1 covers 7 bases. In germline, CDR1 is SGHVS, CDR2 FQNEAQ. The CDR3 spans 15 residues. V trimming: 5 bases; J trimming: 4 bases; junction bases outside the gene matches: 7.

The chain combines TRBV2 with TRBJ2-5; TRBD2 aligns across 12 bases. This CDR3 comprises 14 residues. J was trimmed by 7 bases and V by 5 bases; bases with no gene match: 5. CDR1 and CDR2 (germline): SNHLY, FYNNEI. The CDR3 sequence is CASSLAGGRGTQYF. CDR3 DNA: TGTGCCAGCAGTCTAGCGGGGGGGCGTGGGACCCAGTACTTC.

The genes are TRBV5-1 and TRBJ2-3, with 7 bases fitting TRBD2. With V trimmed by 3 bases and J by 6 bases, 4 bases remained unmatched. The germline gives CDR1 SGHRS, CDR2 YFSETQ. The CDR3 is made up of 13 amino acids. In DNA, the CDR3 is TGCGCCAGCAGCTCGACCGGGGGGGATACGCAGTATTTT. It codes for CASSSTGGDTQYF.

The chain is built from TRBV5-1 and TRBJ2-3; 10 bases are a match to TRBD2. The CDR3 runs to 15 residues. Trimming cost V 3 bases and J 8 bases; bases outside gene matches: 9. Germline V gene sequence: CDR1 SGHRS, CDR2 YFSETQ. The CDR3 coding sequence is TGCGCCAGCAGCTCAGGCCTAGCGGGGGTCCTTACGCAGTATTTT. Amino acids: CASSSGLAGVLTQYF.

The chain links TRBV19 to TRBJ2-2, with 7 bases that match TRBD2. V shed 3 bases and J 6 bases; nucleotides not matched to a gene: 16. This CDR3 is 18 amino acids long. CDR1 and CDR2 from the germline V gene are LNHDA and SQIVND (reference sequence). Here the CDR3 DNA reads TGTGCCAGTAGTATCGGGCTAGCGGCTCCCCCCGGGGCCGGGGAGCTGTTTTTT. This translates into CASSIGLAAPPGAGELFF.

The chain uses TRBV5-6 and TRBJ2-1; the D is unclear. The CDR3 runs to 11 residues. The V end was cut by 6 bases, the J end by 9 bases, with 10 bases between. Looked up from germline, CDR1 is SGHDT and CDR2 is YYEEEE. CDR3 loop: CASTTFAEQFF. CDR3 coding DNA: TGTGCCAGCACCACGTTCGCTGAGCAGTTCTTC. The full variable domain, in which reference TRBV5-6 and TRBJ2-1 provide the parts outside the CDR3, is DAGVTQSPTHLIKTRGQQVTLRCSPKSGHDTVSWYQQALGQGPQFIFQYYEEEERQRGNFPDRFSGHQFPNYSSELNVNALLLGDSALYLCASTTFAEQFFGPGTRLTVL.

This rearrangement joins TRBV6-5 to TRBJ2-7, with 7 bases lining up with TRBD1. The junction had 10 bases not matched to a gene; V was cut back by 8 bases and J by 3 bases. CDR1 and CDR2 (germline): MNHEY, SVGAGI. The CDR3 loop spans 14 amino acids. DNA of the CDR3: TGTGCCAGCTCCCAAGGCAGGGGGAGCTACGAGCAGTACGTC. Its translation is CASSQGRGSYEQYV.